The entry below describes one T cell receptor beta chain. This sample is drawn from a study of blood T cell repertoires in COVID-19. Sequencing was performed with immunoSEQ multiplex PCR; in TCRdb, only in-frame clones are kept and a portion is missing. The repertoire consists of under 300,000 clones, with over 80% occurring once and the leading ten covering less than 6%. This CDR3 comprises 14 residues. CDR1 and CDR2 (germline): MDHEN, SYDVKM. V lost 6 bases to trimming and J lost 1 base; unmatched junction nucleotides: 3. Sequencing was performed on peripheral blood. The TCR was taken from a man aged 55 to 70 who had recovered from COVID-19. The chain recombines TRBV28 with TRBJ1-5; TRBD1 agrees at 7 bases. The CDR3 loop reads CASSPGGSNQPQHF. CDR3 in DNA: TGTGCCAGCAGCCCAGGGGGAAGCAATCAGCCCCAGCATTTT. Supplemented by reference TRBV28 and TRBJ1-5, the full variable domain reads DVKVTQSSRYLVKRTGEKVFLECVQDMDHENMFWYRQDPGLGLRLIYFSYDVKMKEKGDIPEGYSVSREKKERFSLILESASTNQTSMYLCASSPGGSNQPQHFGDGTRLSIL.